Below, one T cell receptor beta chain is given with its context. The data were taken from a study of blood T cell repertoires in COVID-19. Study-wide context: COVID-19 samples, acute and convalescent, were from the United States, Italy and Spain. T cells, B-cell-depleted T cells, or PBMCs provided the cDNA or gDNA that served as material.

As handled by the study authors: Counts of nucleated cells, estimated from reference gene primer amplification, were obtained. The method was immunoSEQ multiplex PCR; TCRdb's version includes in-frame clones alone and lacks a portion of them. V and J calls and clone size are those listed in that table; D and trimming were worked out from the DNA. The sample lists around 120,000 clones, around 90% occurring once. Germline CDR1 is SGHRS and CDR2 is YFSETQ. V gave up 0 bases and J gave up 2 bases, with 10 bases separating them. CDR3 length: 15 amino acids. This chain uses TRBV5-1 with TRBJ2-3; D gene unclear. The specimen was peripheral blood. The clonotype was recovered from a woman aged 60-75 years with COVID-19, enrolled during active disease. For the CDR3, the DNA is TGCGCCAGCAGCTTGGTCGGAGACGCCACAGATACGCAGTATTTT. This sequence encodes CASSLVGDATDTQYF. Full variable domain (rest looked up from reference TRBV5-1 and TRBJ2-3): KAGVTQTPRYLIKTRGQQVTLSCSPISGHRSVSWYQQTPGQGLQFLFEYFSETQRNKGNFPGRFSGRQFSNSRSEMNVSTLELGDSALYLCASSLVGDATDTQYFGPGTRLTVL.